This T cell receptor beta chain was sequenced in a study of cytotoxic CD8 clonotypes in ibrutinib-treated CLL. General study findings and limits: Circulating CD8+ T-cell counts were tracked by baseline clonality, which exceeded that of age-matched healthy donors. Public clonotypes were rare and shrank or held steady on treatment.

Profiled with immunoSEQ multiplex PCR; TCRdb holds only in-frame clones, not every one. The sample includes 150,000 to 200,000 clones, around 72% seen only once; the top ten take 13%. V shed 7 bases and J shed 0 bases, with 12 bases lying between them. Germline assignment: CDR1 SNHLY and CDR2 FYNNEI. The CDR3 consists of 14 residues. The TCR beta libraries used roughly 2.2 micrograms of genomic DNA that came from cryopreserved PBMCs. Notes on this clone: The target antigen is unknown.

The chain combines TRBV2 with TRBJ1-2; D unclear. The sample was PBMCs, taken after 24 months of ibrutinib treatment. This clonotype was sampled from a human donor with chronic lymphocytic leukemia. The CDR3 bases are TGTGCCAGCATTCAATCCCAGGCTAACTATGGCTACACCTTC. Amino acids: CASIQSQANYGYTF.